The 11 T cell receptor beta chains listed next were all sequenced from one sample in a study of CD8+ T cells in alopecia areata. Extracted RNA was reverse transcribed, and the resulting cDNA served as sequencing template. TCRdb's copy holds only in-frame clones and misses some; the assay was immunoSEQ multiplex PCR. The data show about 190,000 clones, with about 60% seen just once and roughly 12% held by the top ten. The treatment: oral pan-JAK inhibitor, 5-10 mg twice daily. The specimen comprised CD8+ T cells sorted from blood, sampled at week 24, from a patient treated with tofacitinib. The receptor set was obtained from a human donor with alopecia areata.

This clone showed up just once. This chain connects TRBV29-1 to TRBJ2-5; 7 bases are a match to TRBD1. The tail of the sequence fits TRBJ2-7 better, so the J call may be wrong. This CDR3 contains 14 residues. Germline lookup yields CDR1 SQVTM and CDR2 ANQGSEA. Here the CDR3 reads CSVGRTGEPYEQYF. Here the CDR3 DNA reads TGCAGCGTTGGGAGAACAGGGGAACCCTACGAGCAGTACTTC.

The chain joins TRBV2 to TRBJ1-1; D may be TRBD1 (6 bases). V was clipped by 10 bases and J by 1 base, with 16 bases between them. This CDR3 is built from 14 residues. Per germline, CDR1 SNHLY and CDR2 FYNNEI. The CDR3 DNA sequence: TGTGCCACCACAGGGAGGTTTAAGAACACTGAAGCTTTCTTT. It encodes CATTGRFKNTEAFF.

The V call is TRBV5-1, the J call TRBJ1-2; D gene unclear. V lost 6 bases and J lost 4, with 19 bases in between. This CDR3 region has 15 residues. Per germline, CDR1 SGHRS and CDR2 YFSETQ. The CDR3 region is CASTQWGGDSYGYTF. The CDR3, as DNA: TGCGCCAGCACCCAATGGGGTGGGGATTCCTATGGCTACACCTTC.

The chain uses TRBV7-9 and TRBJ1-2; tentatively, D is TRBD1 (5 bases). V shed 0 bases and J shed 3 bases, with 11 bases lying between them. The CDR3 loop spans 15 amino acids. Germline V gene data show CDR1 as SEHNR and CDR2 as FQNEAQ (reference sequence). The CDR3 is CASSLAAREDYGYTF. DNA of the CDR3: TGTGCCAGCAGCTTAGCTGCCAGGGAGGACTATGGCTACACCTTC.

The chain employs TRBV4-1 and TRBJ2-5; D assignment may be TRBD1 or TRBD2 (5 bases each). Germline V lookup: CDR1 MGHRA, CDR2 YSYEKL. The CDR3 runs to 17 residues. The V end was cut by 0 bases, the J end by 5 bases, with 19 bases between. The CDR3 region has the DNA TGCGCCAGCAGCCAAGATGACCTGGCAGGGAGTAGCGAGACCCAGTACTTC. Its protein is CASSQDDLAGSSETQYF.

This clone was detected a few times. The V gene is TRBV7-9, the J gene TRBJ1-6, with TRBD1 matching 9 bases. The CDR3 has 14 residues. Unmatched junction bases numbered 2, after V lost 4 bases and J lost 7 bases. CDR1 and CDR2 (germline): SEHNR, FQNEAQ (reference sequence). For the CDR3, the DNA is TGTGCCAGCAGCTCGACAGGGGGGAATTCACCCCTCCACTTT. Residues: CASSSTGGNSPLHF.

This clone was seen just once. The rearrangement links TRBV19 to TRBJ2-2, with D perhaps TRBD1 (6 bases). CDR3 length: 16 residues. V lost 5 bases and J lost 2, with 15 bases in between. CDR1 LNHDA and CDR2 SQIVND come from the germline V gene (reference sequence). The CDR3 DNA follows: TGTGCCAGTAGTTCCCTCGGGACACCTAACACCGGGGAGCTGTTTTTT. As protein: CASSSLGTPNTGELFF.

V is TRBV30 and J is TRBJ2-7, with TRBD1 identical over 9 bases. V dropped 1 base and J dropped 0; count of bases not matched to a gene: 7. The CDR3 has 16 amino acids. The germline CDR1 and CDR2 sequences are GTSNPN and SVGIG (reference sequence). CDR3 amino acids: CAWSGITTGGSYEQYF. The CDR3 DNA reads TGTGCCTGGAGTGGAATCACGACAGGGGGCTCCTACGAGCAGTACTTC. Full variable domain (outside the CDR3, taken from reference TRBV30 and TRBJ2-7): SQTIHQWPATLVQPVGSPLSLECTVEGTSNPNLYWYRQAAGRGLQLLFYSVGIGQISSEVPQNLSASRPQDRQFILSSKKLLLSDSGFYLCAWSGITTGGSYEQYFGPGTRLTVT.

The sample holds a few counts of this clone. This chain uses TRBV30 with TRBJ2-7; 8 bases are a match to TRBD1. The J segment lost 5 bases and the V segment lost 5 bases, leaving 5 bases of the junction unmatched. The germline gives CDR1 GTSNPN, CDR2 SVGIG (reference sequence). The CDR3 is 12 amino acids. CDR3 loop: CAWGAGGDEQYF. The CDR3 DNA reads as TGTGCCTGGGGTGCAGGGGGCGACGAGCAGTACTTC.

The table lists this clone with a few counts. The rearrangement uses TRBV2 and TRBJ2-6; D gene uncertain. The CDR3 totals 16 residues. Germline V gives CDR1 SNHLY, CDR2 FYNNEI. Trimming left V 4 bases short and J 0 bases short, with 10 bases between. CDR3 residues: CASSVVQRSGANVLTF. The CDR3 DNA is TGTGCCAGCAGTGTGGTACAGCGCTCTGGGGCCAACGTCCTGACTTTC.

This rearrangement joins TRBV29-1 to TRBJ2-7; tentatively, D is TRBD1 (6 bases). The V gene's germline CDR1 is SQVTM and CDR2 ANQGSEA. This CDR3 comprises 14 residues. The V and J ends lost 4 bases and 2 bases respectively, with 15 bases between them. The CDR3 DNA is TGCAGCGTTGGCGGGTCAGGGGACGCCTACGAGCAGTACTTC. Protein: CSVGGSGDAYEQYF.